The entry below describes one T cell receptor (beta chain). Its antigen is undetermined. PCR primers comprised 60 Vbeta and 13 Jbeta primers. This table comes from immunoSEQ multiplex PCR, and its TCRdb copy is limited to in-frame clones, with some not included. The sample lists 130,000 to 150,000 clones; roughly 78% were seen once. The CDR3 sequence is 14 residues long. Trimming left V 4 bases short and J 0 bases short, with 10 bases between. Germline V lookup: CDR1 MDHEN, CDR2 SYDVKM. The data originate from a study of cytomegalovirus exposure and HLA in healthy donors. The overall study: A prior analysis found about 120 million unique TCR beta sequences from 170 million or so T cells. Study findings and constraints: Later, an analysis showed that TCR beta chains associated with HLA were more clonally expanded than others that were equally common. As a later analysis showed, several of the most significant clusters appeared to be linked to common viral pathogens.

The specimen was PBMCs. The V call is TRBV28, the J call TRBJ2-7, with D maybe TRBD2 (5 bases). The receptor was derived from a female donor in good health and CMV-seronegative. DNA for the CDR3: TGTGCCAGCAGTTGGACTGGTTTCTCCTACGAGCAGTACTTC. Its translation is CASSWTGFSYEQYF.